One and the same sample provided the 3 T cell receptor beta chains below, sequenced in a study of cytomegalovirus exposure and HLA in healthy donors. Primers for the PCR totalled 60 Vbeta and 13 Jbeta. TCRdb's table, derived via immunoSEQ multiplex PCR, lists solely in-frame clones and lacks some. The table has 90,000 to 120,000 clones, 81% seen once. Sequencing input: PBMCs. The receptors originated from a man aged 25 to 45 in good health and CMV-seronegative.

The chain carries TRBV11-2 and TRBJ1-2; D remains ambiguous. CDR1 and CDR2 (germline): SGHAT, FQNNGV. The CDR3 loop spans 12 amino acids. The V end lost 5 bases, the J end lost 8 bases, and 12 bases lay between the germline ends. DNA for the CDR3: TGTGCCAGCAGCCCCCTCCTGCGGGGCTACACCTTC. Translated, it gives CASSPLLRGYTF.

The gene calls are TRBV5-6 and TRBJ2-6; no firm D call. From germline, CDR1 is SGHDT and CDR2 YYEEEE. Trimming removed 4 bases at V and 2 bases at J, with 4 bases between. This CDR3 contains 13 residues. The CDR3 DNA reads TGTGCCAGCAGCCCTACTGGGGCCAACGTCCTGACTTTC. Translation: CASSPTGANVLTF.

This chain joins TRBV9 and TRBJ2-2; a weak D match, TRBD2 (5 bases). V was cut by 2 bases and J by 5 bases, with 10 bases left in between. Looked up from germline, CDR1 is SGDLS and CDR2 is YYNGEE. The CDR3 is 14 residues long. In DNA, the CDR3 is TGTGCCAGCAGCGTGGCTAGCAGTACCGGGGAGCTGTTTTTT. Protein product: CASSVASSTGELFF.